The clone carrying this TCR beta chain came up a few times. The authors built TCR beta libraries using iRepertoire HTBI primers and Arm-PCR of CDR3 regions. MiXCR, applied by TCRdb to the multiplex PCR reads, yields one record per CDR3 protein. The table shows about 530,000 distinct CDR3 sequences, with 16% occurring only once. This record belongs to a study of regulatory T cells in long-lasting Graves disease. Study-wide context: New Graves' disease cases had less than 3 months of antithyroid drugs.

Time point indicated: newly diagnosed GD, antithyroid drugs for less than 3 months. Scientists built the TCR library using RNA that was extracted from PBMCs. This CDR3 is built from 16 residues. Germline V CDR1 and CDR2: SGHDT, YYEEEE. Trimming removed 1 base from V and 0 bases from J; junction bases left unmatched: 5. The sample was also reused in another study, on T cells in Graves' hyperthyroidism and ophthalmopathy. That source adds: Researchers ran a first-round RT-PCR on the TCR CDR3 using the HTBI primer set.

This chain links TRBV5-6 with TRBJ2-7; 9 bases fit TRBD2. The sample was peripheral blood mononuclear cells (PBMCs), taken at new diagnosis, from a patient treated with antithyroid drugs. The source of this sequence is a woman aged 35-60 years with Graves disease. The CDR3 spells CASSLLAGASSYEQYF. The DNA for the CDR3 is TGTGCCAGCAGCTTGTTAGCGGGGGCGAGCTCCTACGAGCAGTACTTC.